This TCR beta chain was sequenced during a study of T cells after yellow fever vaccination (dated by TCRdb to the late 2010s). Regarding the study in general: The SMART-Seq v4 Ultra Low Input RNA kit was used to prepare libraries from fractions with low cell numbers. To follow T-cell clones before and after both primary and booster YFV17D yellow fever vaccination, bulk TCR alpha and beta repertoires underwent longitudinal sequencing. Two healthy male donors, one aged 18 to 30 and one aged 30 to 40 years, made up the cohort. Bulk PBMC replicates and cell subsets were isolated from blood drawn at multiple timepoints before and after both primary and secondary immunization.

The CDR3 contains 13 residues, cysteine and phenylalanine counted. Only the CDR3 DNA stays, 39 bases, in frame from base 1. The V and J ends are trimmed by 7 bases and 2 bases, leaving 11 bases between them. This clonotype came up a few times. There is no known antigen for this receptor. The sample holds no much larger clone one base away, and base qualities are not on file. Per the publication, the treatment or condition label means: live attenuated yellow fever vaccine strain. Two biological replicates of bulk PBMCs were collected at each blood-draw timepoint. A standard Ficoll-Paque protocol was used to isolate PBMCs from peripheral blood. TriZol was used to extract RNA from bulk PBMCs, from CD4 and CD8 fractions, and from dextramer-positive and dextramer-negative fractions. Paper-wide results and their limitations: Most clones expanded after primary vaccination (96% of CD4 and 88% of CD8) were re-detected after the booster, suggesting that broad memory maintenance occurred. A small fraction of clonotypes appeared in both the CD4 and CD8 compartments, likely as a result of convergent recombination. Because the study included only a couple of donors, the extent to which the findings can be generalized is limited. Computational filtering was needed because FACS-sorted repertoires could contain abundant contaminating clonotypes from the bulk population. The secondary T-cell response was found to be weaker but faster than the primary response, with a peak reached on day 5 rather than on day 15.

TCR cDNA was synthesized by 5'RACE template switching, through which a universal primer site and unique molecular identifiers were introduced. Priming of cDNA synthesis was performed from both the TCR alpha and TCR beta constant segments. Libraries were amplified in two PCR steps, with sample barcodes and sequencing adapters added in the second step. Sequencing of libraries was done on Illumina HiSeq 2500 (2x100 bp) or NovaSeq (2x150 bp). The source study handled its data this way. MIGEC handled demultiplexing of reads and collapsing into UMI consensus sequences, while MiXCR performed V(D)J alignment. Clonotypes responding to the vaccine were identified with edgeR on replicate PBMC samples, with the criteria of FDR below 0.01 and a log2 fold change above 5 up to day 15. Bulk clonotypes were assigned CD4 or CD8 identity according to which sequenced CD4 or CD8 repertoire held them at higher abundance. TCRdb handled the public reads itself, with Q25 trimming in fastp and clone calling in MiXCR, and kept productive beta chains. Identical CDR3 protein sequences are pooled into one entry, listed with their most common genes and DNA. TCRdb assigned the V and J calls; the authors' analysis was not used. The sample table holds approximately 580,000 distinct CDR3 sequences, of which about a sixth were seen once. The ten largest clones capture about 18% of the sample.

The origin of this receptor is a man between 18 and 29 years old who received the YFV17D yellow fever vaccine. The material sequenced was PBMCs, taken 5 days after the first yellow fever vaccination. The sequence joins TRBV12-3 or TRBV12-4 to TRBJ1-1; the D gene assignment is ambiguous. The CDR3 region: CASIVDSNTEAFF. Here is the DNA: TGTGCCAGCATTGTGGATTCAAACACTGAAGCTTTCTTT.